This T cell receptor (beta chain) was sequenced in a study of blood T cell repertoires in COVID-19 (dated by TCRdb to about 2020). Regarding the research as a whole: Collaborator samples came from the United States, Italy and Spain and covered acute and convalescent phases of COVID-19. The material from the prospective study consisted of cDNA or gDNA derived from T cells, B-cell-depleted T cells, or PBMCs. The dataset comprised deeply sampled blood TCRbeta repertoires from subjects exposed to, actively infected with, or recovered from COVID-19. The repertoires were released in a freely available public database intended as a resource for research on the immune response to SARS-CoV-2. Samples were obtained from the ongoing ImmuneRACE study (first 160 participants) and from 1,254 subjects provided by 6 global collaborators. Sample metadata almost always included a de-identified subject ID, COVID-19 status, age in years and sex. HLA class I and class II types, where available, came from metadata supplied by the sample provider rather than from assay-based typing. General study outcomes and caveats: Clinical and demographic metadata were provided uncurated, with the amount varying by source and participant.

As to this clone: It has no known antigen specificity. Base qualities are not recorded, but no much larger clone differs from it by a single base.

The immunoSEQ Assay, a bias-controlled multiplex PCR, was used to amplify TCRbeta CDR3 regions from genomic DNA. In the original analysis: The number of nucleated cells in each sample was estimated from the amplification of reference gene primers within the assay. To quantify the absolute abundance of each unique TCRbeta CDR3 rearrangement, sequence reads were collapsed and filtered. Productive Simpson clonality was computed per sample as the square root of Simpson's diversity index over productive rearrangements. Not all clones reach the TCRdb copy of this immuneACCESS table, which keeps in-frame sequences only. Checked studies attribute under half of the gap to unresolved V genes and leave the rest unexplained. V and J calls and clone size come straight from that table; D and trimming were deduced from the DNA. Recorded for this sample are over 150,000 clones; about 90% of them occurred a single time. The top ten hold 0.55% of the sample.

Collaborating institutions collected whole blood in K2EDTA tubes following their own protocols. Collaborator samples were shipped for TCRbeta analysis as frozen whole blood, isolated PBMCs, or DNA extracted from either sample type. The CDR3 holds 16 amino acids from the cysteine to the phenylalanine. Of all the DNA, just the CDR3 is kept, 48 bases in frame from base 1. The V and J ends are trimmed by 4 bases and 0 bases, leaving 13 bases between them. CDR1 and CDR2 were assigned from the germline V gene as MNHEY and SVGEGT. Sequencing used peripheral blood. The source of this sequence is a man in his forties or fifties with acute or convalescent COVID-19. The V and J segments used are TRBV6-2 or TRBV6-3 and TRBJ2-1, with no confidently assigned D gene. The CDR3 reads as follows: CASSSRLVSSYNEQFF. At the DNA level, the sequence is TGTGCCAGCAGTTCCAGACTCGTTAGCTCCTACAATGAGCAGTTCTTC.